Each of the 22 T cell receptor beta chains below was sequenced from the same sample in a study of T-cell reconstitution after alpha-beta-depleted transplantation in children. Preparation of the TCRbeta library was carried out with unique molecular identifiers. MiXCR, run by TCRdb on the PCR reads, gives a single entry per CDR3 protein. Among some 200,000 distinct CDR3 sequences listed, roughly 14% were seen once. The material sequenced was PBMCs from the stem cell graft donor, taken from the stem cell graft. These receptors originate from a human donor who donated a stem cell graft to a child with acute lymphoblastic leukemia.

The table lists this clonotype with many counts. The chain links TRBV5-5 to TRBJ2-2; D may be TRBD1 (6 bases). The CDR3 runs 15 residues. V lost 4 bases and J 3 bases, leaving 13 bases between the germline ends. CDR1 SGHKS and CDR2 YYEKEE come from the germline V gene (reference sequence). CDR3 sequence: CASSTTGGDTGELFF. As DNA, the CDR3 is TGTGCCAGCAGCACGACAGGAGGAGACACCGGGGAGCTGTTTTTT.

Ten or more counts support this clonotype. V is TRBV3-1 and J is TRBJ2-2, with D unresolved. The CDR3 consists of 16 residues. V lost 3 bases, J lost 5 bases, and 16 bases lay in between. The germline gives CDR1 LGHDT, CDR2 YNNKEL (reference sequence). This chain's CDR3 is CASSHFGVLVTGELFF. For the CDR3, the DNA is TGTGCCAGCAGCCATTTCGGAGTTTTGGTGACCGGGGAGCTGTTTTTT.

This clonotype was detected many times. V usage is TRBV10-3 and J usage is TRBJ1-5; D is ambiguous. Trimming cost V 10 bases and J 0 bases, with 13 bases left between them. The germline CDR1 and CDR2 sequences are ENHRY and SYGVKD. The CDR3 has 14 residues. The CDR3: CATLSSHSNQPQHF. The CDR3 DNA reads as TGTGCCACCCTTAGCTCGCATAGCAATCAGCCCCAGCATTTT.

This clonotype was detected ten times or more. This rearrangement joins TRBV20-1 to TRBJ2-1; TRBD2 matches 16 bases. The CDR3 consists of 16 residues. Germline CDR1 is DFQATT and CDR2 is SNEGSKA (reference sequence). The J segment lost 4 bases and the V segment lost 8 bases, leaving 8 bases of the junction unmatched. The CDR3: CSPGTSGRGGYNEQFF. CDR3 sequence (DNA): TGCAGTCCCGGGACTAGCGGGAGGGGGGGTTACAATGAGCAGTTCTTC.

A few counts support this clonotype. The J gene is TRBJ2-7, the V gene TRBV12-3 or TRBV12-4, with TRBD1 matching over 8 bases. V shed 5 bases, J shed 6 bases, and the junction held 12 bases outside the gene matches. The CDR3 runs to 15 residues. The CDR3: CASSGSGTGPVEQYF. CDR3 sequence (DNA): TGTGCCAGCAGTGGCTCCGGGACAGGTCCGGTCGAGCAGTACTTC.

This clonotype was counted at least ten times. The chain joins TRBV11-2 to TRBJ2-2; TRBD2 matches 11 bases. Germline V gene lookup returns CDR1 SGHAT and CDR2 FQNNGV. The V gene end was trimmed by 5 bases and the J gene end by 7 bases; junction bases not matched to a gene: 12. The CDR3 is 17 residues long. This chain's CDR3 is CASSRLTPTSGIGELFF. The CDR3 bases are TGTGCCAGCAGCCGACTGACCCCGACTAGCGGGATCGGGGAGCTGTTTTTT.

The chain recombines TRBV4-2 with TRBJ2-1; D not certain. CDR1 is LGHNA and CDR2 is YNFKEQ in the germline V gene. This CDR3 is 14 amino acids long. Trimming stripped 0 bases from V and 6 bases from J, with 9 bases between. The chain's CDR3 is CASSQDYLGNEQFF. The CDR3 bases are TGTGCCAGCAGCCAAGATTATCTCGGCAATGAGCAGTTCTTC.

This clonotype has a count of ten or more. The V gene is TRBV7-2, the J gene TRBJ1-1; D not resolved. CDR3 size: 13 residues. Deletions cut 2 bases from V and 0 bases from J, with 4 bases between. Germline V gene lookup returns CDR1 SGHTA and CDR2 FQGNSA. CDR3 region: CASSLTMNTEAFF. In DNA form, the CDR3 reads TGTGCCAGCAGCTTAACGATGAACACTGAAGCTTTCTTT.

The sample holds a few counts of this clonotype. This chain connects TRBV7-8 to TRBJ2-5; 8 bases agree with TRBD2. Germline V gives CDR1 SGHVS, CDR2 FQNEAQ. V was clipped by 1 base and J by 1 base; unmatched bases: 8. The CDR3 is made up of 17 amino acids. This CDR3 reads CASSLGPVAGFQETQYF. The CDR3 nucleotides are TGTGCCAGCAGCTTAGGTCCGGTAGCGGGGTTCCAAGAGACCCAGTACTTC.

This clonotype was found many times. The chain recombines TRBV20-1 with TRBJ2-5, with D possibly TRBD2 on 7 matching bases. Germline V gives CDR1 DFQATT, CDR2 SNEGSKA (reference sequence). CDR3 size: 16 residues. V was clipped by 4 bases and J by 2 bases, with 20 bases between them. This chain's CDR3 is CSATDHGGPRQETQYF. CDR3 DNA sequence: TGCAGTGCTACCGACCACGGGGGGCCCCGACAAGAGACCCAGTACTTC.

The chain carries TRBV10-3 and TRBJ2-7; 13 bases are shared with TRBD2. Germline V gene data show CDR1 as ENHRY and CDR2 as SYGVKD. The CDR3 has 16 amino acids. The J segment lost 5 bases and the V segment lost 0 bases, leaving 4 bases of the junction unmatched. The CDR3 loop is CAISESGTSGTNEQYF. The CDR3 region has the DNA TGTGCCATCAGTGAGTCGGGGACTAGCGGGACCAACGAGCAGTACTTC.

This clonotype was recorded many times. This chain uses TRBV5-6 with TRBJ2-4; the D gene could be TRBD1 or TRBD2 (5 bases each). The CDR3 totals 13 residues. V was trimmed by 6 bases and J by 3 bases, leaving 10 bases between them. Germline V CDR1 and CDR2: SGHDT, YYEEEE. The CDR3 loop reads CASNRDGKNIQYF. CDR3 DNA: TGTGCCAGCAATCGGGACGGCAAAAACATTCAGTACTTC.

This clonotype was seen many times. The chain couples TRBV7-8 to TRBJ2-6; 10 nucleotides line up with TRBD2. This CDR3 contains 18 residues. Germline V gives CDR1 SGHVS, CDR2 FQNEAQ. V gave up 5 bases and J gave up 0 bases; unmatched junction bases: 7. The CDR3: CASSTPGLASSGANVLTF. The DNA of the CDR3 is TGTGCCAGCAGCACTCCGGGACTAGCGAGCTCTGGGGCCAACGTCCTGACTTTC.

This clonotype was picked up many times. CDR3 coding DNA: TGCAGCGCCCAAGCCATGGTTGTGAGCTCCTACAATGAGCAGTTCTTC. The encoded protein is CSAQAMVVSSYNEQFF. This chain joins TRBV29-1 and TRBJ2-1; D is unclear. Germline V lookup: CDR1 SQVTM, CDR2 ANQGSEA. V gave up 7 bases and J gave up 0 bases, with 19 bases separating them. CDR3 length: 16 residues.

This clonotype was recorded many times. The J gene is TRBJ2-1, the V gene TRBV6-5; D not certain. Germline V gives CDR1 MNHEY, CDR2 SVGAGI. V lost 3 bases, J lost 4 bases, and 10 bases lay in between. The CDR3 runs to 14 residues. DNA of the CDR3: TGTGCCAGCAGTTATAGGCAGCCGTACAATGAGCAGTTCTTC. It codes for CASSYRQPYNEQFF.

The sample holds many counts of this clonotype. V usage is TRBV20-1 and J usage is TRBJ2-7; 11 bases fit TRBD2. V lost 6 bases, J lost 5 bases, and 6 bases stayed unmatched. The CDR3 extends over 13 amino acids. From germline, CDR1 is DFQATT and CDR2 SNEGSKA (reference sequence). The CDR3 DNA reads TGCAGTGCCACTAGCGGGAGAGGAAACGAGCAGTACTTC. It specifies CSATSGRGNEQYF.

This clonotype was observed at least ten times. The chain employs TRBV25-1 and TRBJ2-5, with D possibly being TRBD1 (5 bases). Germline V CDR1 and CDR2: MGHDK, SYGVNS. Trimming shortened V by 0 bases and J by 2 bases, and 7 bases separated the two germline ends. The CDR3 sequence is 14 residues long. The CDR3 nucleotides read TGTGCCAGCAGTGAATACGGACATCAAGAGACCCAGTACTTC. Protein: CASSEYGHQETQYF.

This clonotype occurred many times. V usage is TRBV7-2 and J usage is TRBJ2-7; D may be TRBD2 (5 bases). Trimming took off 5 bases at V and 4 bases at J, with 12 bases between the two ends. Germline-derived CDR1 and CDR2 are SGHTA and FQGNSA. The CDR3 contains 13 residues. This CDR3 is CASSVFGEYEQYF. DNA for the CDR3: TGTGCCAGCAGCGTATTCGGGGAGTACGAGCAGTACTTC.

This clonotype was detected a few times. The genes are TRBV3-1 and TRBJ2-1, with D unresolved. Germline loops: CDR1 LGHDT, CDR2 YNNKEL (reference sequence). CDR3 length: 15 amino acids. V was cut by 0 bases and J by 3 bases, with 9 bases left in between. The CDR3: CASSQDNWVYNEQFF. CDR3 nucleotide sequence: TGTGCCAGCAGCCAAGATAACTGGGTCTACAATGAGCAGTTCTTC.

This clonotype has a handful of counts. The rearrangement joins TRBV11-3 to TRBJ2-7, with D perhaps TRBD2 (6 bases). The germline gives CDR1 SGHNT, CDR2 YENEEA. V was cut by 6 bases and J by 2 bases, with 17 bases left in between. This CDR3 is built from 15 residues. This CDR3 is CASSRRGSRTYEQYF. The DNA for the CDR3 is TGTGCCAGCAGTCGACGGGGGTCGAGGACCTACGAGCAGTACTTC.

Details on this clonotype: Given a much more abundant clone one base away, this may be a read error. The rearrangement joins TRBV7-2 to TRBJ2-1; 10 positions agree with TRBD2. Germline V gene sequence: CDR1 SGHTA, CDR2 FQGNSA. The CDR3 covers 15 residues. The CDR3 DNA reads as TGTGCCAACAGCAAACTAGCGGGACCCTACAATGAGCAGTTCTTC. Translated: CANSKLAGPYNEQFF.

Details on this clonotype: A much larger clone is a single base away; this may be a read error. The rearrangement uses TRBV5-6 and TRBJ2-1, with TRBD2 identical over 7 bases. The CDR3 spans 16 residues. Germline lookup yields CDR1 SGHDT and CDR2 YYEEEE. The CDR3 DNA reads as TGTGCCATCAGCCCCCGGGGACGGGAGGTAAACAATGAGCAGTTCTTC. Amino acids: CAISPRGREVNNEQFF.